This TCR beta chain was sequenced for a study of cytomegalovirus exposure and HLA in healthy donors. The PCR made use of 60 Vbeta and 13 Jbeta primers. Sequencing used immunoSEQ multiplex PCR; TCRdb keeps in-frame clones, though not all of them. Counted here are about 130,000 clones, around three quarters occurring once; the ten biggest clones make up 2%. The CDR3 is 14 amino acids. Trimming pared 5 bases from V and 0 bases from J, leaving 9 bases between. Germline loops: CDR1 ENHRY, CDR2 SYGVKD. The chain employs TRBV10-3 and TRBJ2-3; a weak D match, TRBD2 (6 bases). This TCR was sampled from a man aged 18 to 30 in good health and CMV-seronegative. Sequencing was done on a sample of PBMCs. DNA for the CDR3: TGTGCCATCAGTTCTAGCGCTAGCACAGATACGCAGTATTTT. Amino acids: CAISSSASTDTQYF.